This TCR beta chain was found in a study of blood T cell repertoires in COVID-19. For the study at large: Nucleic acid was either cDNA or gDNA, and it came from T cells, B-cell-depleted T cells, or PBMCs.

Germline assignment: CDR1 LGHDT and CDR2 YNNKEL (reference sequence). V dropped 7 bases and J dropped 3; count of bases not matched to a gene: 6. The CDR3 is 14 residues long. TCRdb's copy holds only in-frame clones and misses some; the assay was immunoSEQ multiplex PCR. The sample holds approximately 70,000 clones, roughly 90% seen once. The genes are TRBV3-1 (or the pseudogene TRBV3-2) and TRBJ2-5; 9 bases are a match to TRBD2. The receptor was derived from a human donor in a cohort sampled during active COVID-19. Material for sequencing was peripheral blood. CDR3 nucleotide sequence: TGTGCCAGCACCCTAAGACTAGCGGAAGAGACCCAGTACTTC. Encoded protein: CASTLRLAEETQYF.